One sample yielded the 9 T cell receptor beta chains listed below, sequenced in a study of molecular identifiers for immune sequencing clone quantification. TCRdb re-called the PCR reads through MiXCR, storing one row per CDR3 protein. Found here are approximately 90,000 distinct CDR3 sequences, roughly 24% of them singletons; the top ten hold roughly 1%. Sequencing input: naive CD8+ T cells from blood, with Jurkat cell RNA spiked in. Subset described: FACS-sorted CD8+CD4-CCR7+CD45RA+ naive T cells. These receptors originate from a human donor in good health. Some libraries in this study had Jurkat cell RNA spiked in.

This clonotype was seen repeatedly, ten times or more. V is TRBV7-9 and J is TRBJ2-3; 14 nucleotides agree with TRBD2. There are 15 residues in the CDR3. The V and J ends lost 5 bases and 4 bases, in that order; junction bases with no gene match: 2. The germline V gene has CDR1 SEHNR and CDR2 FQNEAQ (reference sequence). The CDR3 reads CASSQGLAGADTQYF. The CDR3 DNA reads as TGTGCCAGCAGCCAGGGACTAGCGGGGGCAGATACGCAGTATTTT.

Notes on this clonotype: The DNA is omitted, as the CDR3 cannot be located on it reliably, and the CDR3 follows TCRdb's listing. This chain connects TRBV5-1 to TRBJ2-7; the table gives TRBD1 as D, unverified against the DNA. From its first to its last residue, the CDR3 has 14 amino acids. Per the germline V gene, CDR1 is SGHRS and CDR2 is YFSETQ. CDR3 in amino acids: CASSFGTGSYEQCF.

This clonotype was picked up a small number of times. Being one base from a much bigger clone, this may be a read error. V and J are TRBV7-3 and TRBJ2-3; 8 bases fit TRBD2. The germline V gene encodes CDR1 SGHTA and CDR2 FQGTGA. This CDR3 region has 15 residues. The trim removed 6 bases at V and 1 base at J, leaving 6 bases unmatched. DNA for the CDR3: TGTGCCAGCAGTCATCCGACTAGCGGCACAGATACGCAGTATTTT. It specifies CASSHPTSGTDTQYF.

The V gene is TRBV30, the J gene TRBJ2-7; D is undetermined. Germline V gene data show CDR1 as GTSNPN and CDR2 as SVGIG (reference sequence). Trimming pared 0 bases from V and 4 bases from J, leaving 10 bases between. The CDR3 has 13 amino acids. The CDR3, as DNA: TGTGCCTGGAGTGTAGGGCAGTTGTACGAGCAGTACTTC. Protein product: CAWSVGQLYEQYF.

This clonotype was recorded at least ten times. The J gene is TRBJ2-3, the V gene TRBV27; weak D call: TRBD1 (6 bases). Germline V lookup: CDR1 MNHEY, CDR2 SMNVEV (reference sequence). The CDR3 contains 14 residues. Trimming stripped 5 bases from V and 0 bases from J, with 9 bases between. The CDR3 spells CASSGQPSTDTQYF. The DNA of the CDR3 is TGTGCCAGCAGTGGACAGCCAAGCACAGATACGCAGTATTTT.

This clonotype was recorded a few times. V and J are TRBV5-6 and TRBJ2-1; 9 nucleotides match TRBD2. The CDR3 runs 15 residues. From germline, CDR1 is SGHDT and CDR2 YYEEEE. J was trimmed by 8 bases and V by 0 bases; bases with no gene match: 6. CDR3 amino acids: CASSLGLAGRDEQFF. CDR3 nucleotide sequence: TGTGCCAGCAGCTTGGGTCTAGCGGGAAGGGATGAGCAGTTCTTC.

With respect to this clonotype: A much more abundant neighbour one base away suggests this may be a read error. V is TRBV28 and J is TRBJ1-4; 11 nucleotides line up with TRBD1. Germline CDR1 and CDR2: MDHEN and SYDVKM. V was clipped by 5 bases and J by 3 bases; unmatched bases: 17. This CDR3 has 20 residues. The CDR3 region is CASSIGQGAAFSAANEKLFF. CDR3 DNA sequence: TGTGCCAGCAGTATCGGACAGGGGGCAGCGTTCTCCGCAGCTAATGAAAAACTGTTTTTT.

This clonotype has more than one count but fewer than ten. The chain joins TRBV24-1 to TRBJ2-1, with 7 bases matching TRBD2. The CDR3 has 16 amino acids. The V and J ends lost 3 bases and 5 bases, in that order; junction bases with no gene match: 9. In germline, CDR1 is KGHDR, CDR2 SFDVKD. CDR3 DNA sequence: TGTGCCACCAGTGATCGGAGTCCTAGCGGAAACAATGAGCAGTTCTTC. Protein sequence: CATSDRSPSGNNEQFF.

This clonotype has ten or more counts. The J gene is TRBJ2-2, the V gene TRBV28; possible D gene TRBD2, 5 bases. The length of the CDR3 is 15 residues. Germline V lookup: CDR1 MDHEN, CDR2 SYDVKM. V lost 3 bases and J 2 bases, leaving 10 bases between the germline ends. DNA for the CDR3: TGTGCCAGCAGTTTGAGGACTGCAAACACCGGGGAGCTGTTTTTT. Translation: CASSLRTANTGELFF.